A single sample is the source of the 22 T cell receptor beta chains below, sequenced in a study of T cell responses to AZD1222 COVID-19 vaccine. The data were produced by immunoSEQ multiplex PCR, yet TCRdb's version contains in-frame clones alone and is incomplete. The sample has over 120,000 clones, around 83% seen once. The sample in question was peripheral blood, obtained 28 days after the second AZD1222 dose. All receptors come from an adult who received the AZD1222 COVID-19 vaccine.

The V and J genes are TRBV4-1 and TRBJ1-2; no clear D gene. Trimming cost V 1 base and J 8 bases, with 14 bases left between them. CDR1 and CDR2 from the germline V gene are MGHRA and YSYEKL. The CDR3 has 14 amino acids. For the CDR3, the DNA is TGCGCCAGCAGCCAAGTGTTGGCAGTGGGGGGCTACACCTTC. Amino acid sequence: CASSQVLAVGGYTF.

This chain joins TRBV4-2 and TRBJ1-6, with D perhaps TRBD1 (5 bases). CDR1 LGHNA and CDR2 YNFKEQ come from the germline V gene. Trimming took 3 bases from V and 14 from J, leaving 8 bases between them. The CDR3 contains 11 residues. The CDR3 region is CASSQGLSLHF. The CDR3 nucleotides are TGTGCCAGCAGCCAGGGGCTTTCCCTCCACTTT.

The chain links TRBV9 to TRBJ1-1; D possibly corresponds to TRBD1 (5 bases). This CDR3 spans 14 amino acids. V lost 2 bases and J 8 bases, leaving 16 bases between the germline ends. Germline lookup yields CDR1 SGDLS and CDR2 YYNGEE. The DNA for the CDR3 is TGTGCCAGCAGCGTTACGCCAGGGAGGACCGAAGCTTTCTTT. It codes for CASSVTPGRTEAFF.

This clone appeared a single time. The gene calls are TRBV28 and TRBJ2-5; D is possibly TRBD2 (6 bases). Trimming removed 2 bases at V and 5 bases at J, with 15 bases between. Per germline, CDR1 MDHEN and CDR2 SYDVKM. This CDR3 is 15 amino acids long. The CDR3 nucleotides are TGTGCCAGCAGTTTACCACGACTAGAGACGGAGACCCAGTACTTC. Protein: CASSLPRLETETQYF.

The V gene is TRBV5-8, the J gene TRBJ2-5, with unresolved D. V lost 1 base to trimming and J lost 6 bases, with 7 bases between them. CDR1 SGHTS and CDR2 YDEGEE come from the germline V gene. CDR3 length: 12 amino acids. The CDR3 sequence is CASSLSRQTQYF. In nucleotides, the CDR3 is TGTGCCAGCAGCTTGTCCCGACAGACCCAGTACTTC.

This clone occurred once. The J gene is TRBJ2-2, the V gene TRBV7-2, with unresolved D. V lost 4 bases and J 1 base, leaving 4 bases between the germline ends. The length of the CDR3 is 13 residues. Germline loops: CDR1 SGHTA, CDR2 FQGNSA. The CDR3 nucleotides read TGTGCCAGCAGCTGGCTGAACACCGGGGAGCTGTTTTTT. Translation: CASSWLNTGELFF.

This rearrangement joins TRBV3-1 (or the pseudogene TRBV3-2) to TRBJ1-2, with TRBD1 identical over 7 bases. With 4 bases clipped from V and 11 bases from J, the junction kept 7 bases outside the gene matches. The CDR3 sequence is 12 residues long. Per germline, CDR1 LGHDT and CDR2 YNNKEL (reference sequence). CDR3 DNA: TGTGCCAGCAGCCTACGACAGGGTAGTTACACCTTC. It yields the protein CASSLRQGSYTF.

For the CDR3, the DNA is TGTGCCAGCAGTGCAGAAGATCGGCAGCCCCAGCATTTT. It specifies CASSAEDRQPQHF. V is TRBV6-4 and J is TRBJ1-5, with D hard to call. Germline values: CDR1 MRHNA, CDR2 SNTAGT. The CDR3 has 13 amino acids. The V end was cut by 4 bases, the J end by 7 bases, with 11 bases between.

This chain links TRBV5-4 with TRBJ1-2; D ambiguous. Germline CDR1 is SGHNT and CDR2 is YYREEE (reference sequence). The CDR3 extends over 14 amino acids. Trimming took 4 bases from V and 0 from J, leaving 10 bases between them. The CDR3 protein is CASSQELANYGYTF. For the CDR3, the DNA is TGTGCCAGCAGCCAGGAGTTAGCTAACTATGGCTACACCTTC.

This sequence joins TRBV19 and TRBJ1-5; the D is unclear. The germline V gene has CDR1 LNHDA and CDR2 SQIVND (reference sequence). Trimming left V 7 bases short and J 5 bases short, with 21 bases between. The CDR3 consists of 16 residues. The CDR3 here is CASKPYRGMVDQPQHF. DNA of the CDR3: TGTGCCAGTAAACCATACCGAGGGATGGTCGATCAGCCCCAGCATTTT.

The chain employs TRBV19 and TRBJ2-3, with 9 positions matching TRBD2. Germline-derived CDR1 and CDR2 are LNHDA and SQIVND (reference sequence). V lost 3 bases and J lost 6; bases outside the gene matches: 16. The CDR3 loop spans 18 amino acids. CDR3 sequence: CASSISRGGGRAIDTQYF. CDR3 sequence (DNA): TGTGCCAGTAGTATCTCCCGGGGTGGCGGGAGGGCTATTGATACGCAGTATTTT.

DNA of the CDR3: TGTGCCAGCCTTGCGGGGGGGGCCAACGTCCTGACTTTC. As protein: CASLAGGANVLTF. The V gene is TRBV18, the J gene TRBJ2-6; D might be TRBD2 (6 bases). The CDR3 is made up of 13 amino acids. Germline V gene lookup returns CDR1 KGHSH and CDR2 LQKENI. V was trimmed by 8 bases and J by 4 bases, leaving 9 bases between them.

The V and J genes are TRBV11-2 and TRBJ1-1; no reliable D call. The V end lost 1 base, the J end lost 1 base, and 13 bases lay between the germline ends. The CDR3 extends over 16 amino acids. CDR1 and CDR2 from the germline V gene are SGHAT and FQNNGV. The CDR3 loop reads CASSLGYGVPNTEAFF. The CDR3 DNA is TGTGCCAGCAGCTTAGGTTATGGGGTCCCGAACACTGAAGCTTTCTTT.

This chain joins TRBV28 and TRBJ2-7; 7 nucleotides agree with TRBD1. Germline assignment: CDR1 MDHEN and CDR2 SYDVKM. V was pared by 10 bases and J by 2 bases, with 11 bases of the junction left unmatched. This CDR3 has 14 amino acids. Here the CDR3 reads CAIMTGTVPYEQYF. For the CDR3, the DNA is TGTGCCATCATGACCGGGACAGTTCCCTACGAGCAGTACTTC.

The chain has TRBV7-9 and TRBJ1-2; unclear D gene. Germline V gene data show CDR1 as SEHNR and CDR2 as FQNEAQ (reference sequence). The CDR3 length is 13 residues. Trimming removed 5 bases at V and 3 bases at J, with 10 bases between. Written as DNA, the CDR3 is TGTGCCAGCAGCCATATGGGGTACTATGGCTACACCTTC. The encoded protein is CASSHMGYYGYTF.

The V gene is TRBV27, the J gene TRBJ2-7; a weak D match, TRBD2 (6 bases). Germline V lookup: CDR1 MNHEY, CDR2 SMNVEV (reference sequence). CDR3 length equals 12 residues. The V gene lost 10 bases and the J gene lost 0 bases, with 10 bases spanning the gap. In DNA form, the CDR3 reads TGTGCCACCGGGACTCGCTCCTACGAGCAGTACTTC. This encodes CATGTRSYEQYF.

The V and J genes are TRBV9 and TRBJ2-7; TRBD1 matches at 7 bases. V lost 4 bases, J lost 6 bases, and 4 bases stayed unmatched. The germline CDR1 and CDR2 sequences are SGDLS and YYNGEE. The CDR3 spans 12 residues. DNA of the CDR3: TGTGCCAGCAGCCAGACAGGGAGCGAGCAGTACTTC. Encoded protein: CASSQTGSEQYF.

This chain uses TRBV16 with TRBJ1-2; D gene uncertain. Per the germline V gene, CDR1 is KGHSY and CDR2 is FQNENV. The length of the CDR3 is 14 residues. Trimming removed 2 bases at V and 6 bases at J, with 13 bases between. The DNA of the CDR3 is TGTGCCAGCAGCCAAGGCTCCCACCCGGATGGCTACACCTTC. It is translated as CASSQGSHPDGYTF.

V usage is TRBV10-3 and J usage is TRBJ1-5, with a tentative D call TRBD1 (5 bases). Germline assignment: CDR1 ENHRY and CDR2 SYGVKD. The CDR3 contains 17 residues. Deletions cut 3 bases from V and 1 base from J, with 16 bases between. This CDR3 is CAISEVAGSGSNQPQHF. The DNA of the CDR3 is TGTGCCATCAGTGAAGTGGCAGGGAGTGGCAGCAATCAGCCCCAGCATTTT.

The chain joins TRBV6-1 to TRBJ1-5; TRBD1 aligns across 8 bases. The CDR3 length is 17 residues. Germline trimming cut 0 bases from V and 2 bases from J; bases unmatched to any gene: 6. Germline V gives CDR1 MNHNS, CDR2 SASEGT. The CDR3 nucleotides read TGTGCCAGCAGTGAAGCTAGGAGGGGACAGGGCAATCAGCCCCAGCATTTT. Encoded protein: CASSEARRGQGNQPQHF.

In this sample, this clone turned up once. CDR3 in amino acids: CASSLSQGALSGANVLTF. CDR3 DNA: TGTGCCAGCAGCTTGTCACAGGGAGCGCTCTCTGGGGCCAACGTCCTGACTTTC. The chain joins TRBV11-2 to TRBJ2-6, with D tentatively TRBD1 (6 bases). The CDR3 length is 18 residues. Germline CDR1 and CDR2: SGHAT and FQNNGV. The V gene lost 3 bases and the J gene lost 0 bases, with 15 bases spanning the gap.

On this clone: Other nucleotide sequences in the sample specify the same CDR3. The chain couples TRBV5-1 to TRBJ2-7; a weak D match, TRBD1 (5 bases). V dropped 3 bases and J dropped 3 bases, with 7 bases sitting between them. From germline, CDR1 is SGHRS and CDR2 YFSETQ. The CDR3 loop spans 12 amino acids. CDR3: CASSSDSYEQYF. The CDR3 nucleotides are TGCGCCAGCAGCTCTGACAGCTACGAGCAGTACTTC.